This T cell receptor beta chain was observed in a study of shared clonotypes between healthy human individuals. Overall study results and limits: Read depth was anticipated to influence clonotype sharing among donors. Investigators collected only blood, and repertoires in tissues likely differ.

This clone was seen only once. Its antigen remains unknown. The sample contains more than one DNA sequence encoding this CDR3. Naive CD8 cells lacked CD45RO, underwent positive selection for CCR7 and left out terminally differentiated effector memory CD45RA+ cells. The repertoire was sequenced with immunoSEQ multiplex PCR; TCRdb's copy has only in-frame clones and lacks some. This repertoire shows about 2.1 million clones, roughly 95% found once; its top ten account for around 1.7%. The CDR3 has 14 residues. V was pared by 4 bases and J by 0 bases, with 11 bases between. CDR1 is SGHKS, CDR2 YYEKEE, per germline (reference sequence).

The source of this sequence is a man younger than 30 in good health. Some clones in this sample may be carry-over from other donors' samples. The specimen sequenced was naive CD8+ T cells from PBMCs. This chain joins TRBV5-5 and TRBJ2-7; D may correspond to TRBD1 or TRBD2 (5 bases each). The chain's CDR3 is CASSPGRSSYEQYF. CDR3 in DNA: TGTGCCAGCAGCCCGGGACGGAGCTCCTACGAGCAGTACTTC.